A selection of T cell receptor beta chains follows, all from one sample in a study of cytomegalovirus exposure and HLA in healthy donors. Profiled with immunoSEQ multiplex PCR; TCRdb holds only in-frame clones, not every one. The sample yields around 230,000 clones, about 85% seen once. The sequenced material came from PBMCs. All receptors come from a girl aged 2-10 years in good health and CMV-seronegative. Each CDR3 is given with its conserved first and last residue. A D gene is named only where the DNA matches it firmly. The listing skips clone size in some rows; elsewhere it reads once, few, many or a size class.

>TRBV10-3|NA|NA|TRBJ1-1|15
TGTGCCATCAGTGAGTCGGGCTTTTGGAACACTGAAGCTTTCTTT
CAISESGFWNTEAFF
>TRBV7-3|NA|NA|TRBJ1-1|13
TGTGCCAGCAGCTTCACAGGGTACACTGAAGCTTTCTTT
CASSFTGYTEAFF
>TRBV5-1|NA|NA|TRBJ1-1|15
TGCGCCAGCAGTGCGGGACCCGTTGCTATTGAGGAAGCTTTCTTT
CASSAGPVAIEEAFF
>TRBV7-9|few|NA|TRBJ1-5|14
TGTGCCAGCAGCCGGACAGATAGCAATCAGCCCCAGCATTTT
CASSRTDSNQPQHF
>TRBV7-6|NA|NA|TRBJ2-1|14
TGTGCCAGCAGCTACGGCTCTAGAGTCAGTGAGCAGTTCTTC
CASSYGSRVSEQFF
>TRBV6-6|few|TRBD1|TRBJ1-1|15
TGTGCCAGCAGTCCGACAGGGGACATGAACACTGAAGCTTTCTTT
CASSPTGDMNTEAFF
>TRBV27|NA|NA|TRBJ1-6|15
TGTGCCAGCACCATAACCGGGAACAATAATTCACCCCTCCACTTT
CASTITGNNNSPLHF
>TRBV11-3|NA|NA|TRBJ2-1|13
TGTGCCAGCAGCTTAGCACAGCACAATGAGCAGTTCTTC
CASSLAQHNEQFF
>TRBV6-4|NA|NA|TRBJ2-2|16
TGTGCCAGCAGTGACTCGGACACTTCGAACACCGGGGAGCTGTTTTTT
CASSDSDTSNTGELFF
>TRBV19|once|TRBD1|TRBJ1-2|15
TGTGCCAGTTCGAAGACAGGGGCGGGCTACTATGGCTACACCTTC
CASSKTGAGYYGYTF
>TRBV6-1|NA|NA|TRBJ2-2|18
TGTGCCAGCAGTGAAGATTTCCCGGGGACACTTAACACCGGGGAGCTGTTTTTT
CASSEDFPGTLNTGELFF
>TRBV7-2|NA|TRBD2|TRBJ2-1|18
TGTGCCAGCAGCTTCCAGCCGGGACTAGCGGGAGGGCTTCAGGAGCAGTTCTTC
CASSFQPGLAGGLQEQFF
>TRBV5-1|NA|TRBD2|TRBJ2-1|15
TGCGCCAGCAGCTTGGTTGCGGGAGTGGACAATGAGCAGTTCTTC
CASSLVAGVDNEQFF
>TRBV6-6|once|NA|TRBJ1-5|13
TGTGCCAGCAGTTACGCCGGAGTGCAGCCCCAGCATTTT
CASSYAGVQPQHF
>TRBV14|NA|NA|TRBJ1-3|16
TGTGCCAGCAGCCAAGACCAGGGATACGCCGGAAACACCATATATTTT
CASSQDQGYAGNTIYF
>TRBV27|once|TRBD1|TRBJ2-1|14
TGTGCCAGCAGGGGGACAGGGAGGATCAATGAGCAGTTCTTC
CASRGTGRINEQFF
>TRBV30|few|NA|TRBJ2-5|16
TGTGCCCGGTCTGGAGGGCAGTCTGGGGGAGGAGAGACCCAGTACTTC
CARSGGQSGGGETQYF
>TRBV6-5|once|NA|TRBJ1-1|13
TGTGCCAGCATGCGGGGTTGGGGCACTGAAGCTTTCTTT
CASMRGWGTEAFF
>TRBV7-8|NA|NA|TRBJ1-1|13
TGTGCCAGCAGGCGCTCCGGACAGATAGAAGCTTTCTTT
CASRRSGQIEAFF
>TRBV28|NA|NA|TRBJ2-5|11
TGTGCCAGCAGCCTCCAAGAGACCCAGTACTTC
CASSLQETQYF
>TRBV5-5|NA|TRBD1|TRBJ1-2|16
TGTGCCAGCAGCTTGAGGGCAGGGGGCTATAACTATGGCTACACCTTC
CASSLRAGGYNYGYTF
>TRBV7-3|NA|NA|TRBJ1-1|16
TGTGCCAGCAGCTCGCCAGAGGGGAGGGTGGGCACTGAAGCTTTCTTT
CASSSPEGRVGTEAFF